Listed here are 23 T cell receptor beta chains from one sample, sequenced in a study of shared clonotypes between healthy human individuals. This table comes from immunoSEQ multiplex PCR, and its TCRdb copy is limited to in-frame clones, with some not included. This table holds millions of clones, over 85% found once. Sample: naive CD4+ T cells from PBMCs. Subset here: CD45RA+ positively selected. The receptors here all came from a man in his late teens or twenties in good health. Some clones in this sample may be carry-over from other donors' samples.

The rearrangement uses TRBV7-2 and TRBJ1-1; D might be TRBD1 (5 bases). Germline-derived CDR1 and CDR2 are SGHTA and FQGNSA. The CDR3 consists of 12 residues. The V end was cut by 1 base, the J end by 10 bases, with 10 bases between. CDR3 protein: CASSLVTQGAFF. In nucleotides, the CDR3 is TGTGCCAGCAGCTTAGTGACCCAGGGAGCTTTCTTT.

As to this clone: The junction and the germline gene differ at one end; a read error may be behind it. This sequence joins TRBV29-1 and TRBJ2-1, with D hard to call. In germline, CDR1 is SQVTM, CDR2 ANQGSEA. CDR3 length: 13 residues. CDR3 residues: CSAERFSYNEQFF. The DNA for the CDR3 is TGCAGCGCTGAAAGGTTCTCCTACAATGAGCAGTTCTTC.

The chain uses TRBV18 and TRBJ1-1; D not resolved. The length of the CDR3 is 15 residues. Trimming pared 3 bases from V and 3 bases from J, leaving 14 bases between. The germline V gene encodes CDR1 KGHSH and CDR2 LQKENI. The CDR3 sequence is CASSPRIGDDTEAFF. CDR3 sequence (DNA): TGTGCCAGCTCACCTCGTATTGGGGATGACACTGAAGCTTTCTTT.

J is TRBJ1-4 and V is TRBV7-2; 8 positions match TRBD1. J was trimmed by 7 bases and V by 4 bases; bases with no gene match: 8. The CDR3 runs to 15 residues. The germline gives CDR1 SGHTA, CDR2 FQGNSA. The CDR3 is CASSYLQGDGEKLFF. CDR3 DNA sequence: TGTGCCAGCAGCTACTTACAGGGGGACGGTGAAAAACTGTTTTTT.

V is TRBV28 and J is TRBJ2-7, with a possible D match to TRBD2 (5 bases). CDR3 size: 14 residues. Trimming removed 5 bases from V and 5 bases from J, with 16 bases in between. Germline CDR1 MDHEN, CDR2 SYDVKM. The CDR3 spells CASSQDLWDHEQYF. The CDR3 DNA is TGTGCCAGCAGTCAGGACTTGTGGGATCACGAGCAGTACTTC.

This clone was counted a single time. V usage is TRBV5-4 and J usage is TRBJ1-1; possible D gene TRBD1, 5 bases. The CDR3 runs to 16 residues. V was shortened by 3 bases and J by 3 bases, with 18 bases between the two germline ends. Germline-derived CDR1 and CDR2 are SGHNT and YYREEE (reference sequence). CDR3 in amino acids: CASSSGTRDGDTEAFF. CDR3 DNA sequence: TGTGCCAGCAGCTCCGGGACTAGGGATGGTGACACTGAAGCTTTCTTT.

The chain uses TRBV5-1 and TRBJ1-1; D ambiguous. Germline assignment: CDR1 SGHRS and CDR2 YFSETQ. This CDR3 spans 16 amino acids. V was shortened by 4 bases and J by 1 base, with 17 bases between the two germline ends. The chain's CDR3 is CASSMGPSEGNTEAFF. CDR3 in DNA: TGCGCCAGCAGCATGGGTCCATCCGAGGGGAACACTGAAGCTTTCTTT.

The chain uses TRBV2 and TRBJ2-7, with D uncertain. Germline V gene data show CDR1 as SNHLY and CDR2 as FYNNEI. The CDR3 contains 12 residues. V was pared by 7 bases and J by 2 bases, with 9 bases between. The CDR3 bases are TGTGCCAGCAACTTGGCCGCCTACGAGCAGTACTTC. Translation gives CASNLAAYEQYF.

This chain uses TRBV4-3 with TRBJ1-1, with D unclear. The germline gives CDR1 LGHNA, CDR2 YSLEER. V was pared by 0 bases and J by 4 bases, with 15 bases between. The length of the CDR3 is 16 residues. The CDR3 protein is CASSQDVRAGRTEAFF. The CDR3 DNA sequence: TGCGCCAGCAGCCAAGACGTAAGGGCCGGGCGCACTGAAGCTTTCTTT.

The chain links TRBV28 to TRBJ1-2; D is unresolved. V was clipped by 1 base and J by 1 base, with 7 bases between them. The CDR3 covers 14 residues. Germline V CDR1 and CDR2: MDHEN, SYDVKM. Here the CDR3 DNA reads TGTGCCAGCAGTTTATCCTTCGTTAACTATGGCTACACCTTC. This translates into CASSLSFVNYGYTF.

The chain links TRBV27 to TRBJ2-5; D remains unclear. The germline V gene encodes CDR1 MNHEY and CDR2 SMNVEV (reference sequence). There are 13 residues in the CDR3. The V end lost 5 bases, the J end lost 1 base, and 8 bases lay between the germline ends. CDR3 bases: TGTGCCAGCAGTCGGGTGATCCAAGAGACCCAGTACTTC. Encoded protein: CASSRVIQETQYF.

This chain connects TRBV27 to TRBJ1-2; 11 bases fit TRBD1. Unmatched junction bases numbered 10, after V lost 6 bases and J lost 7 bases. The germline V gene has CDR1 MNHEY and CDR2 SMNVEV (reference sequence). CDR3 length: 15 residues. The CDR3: CASRTFGQGAIGYTF. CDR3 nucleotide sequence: TGTGCCAGCAGAACATTTGGACAGGGGGCTATTGGCTACACCTTC.

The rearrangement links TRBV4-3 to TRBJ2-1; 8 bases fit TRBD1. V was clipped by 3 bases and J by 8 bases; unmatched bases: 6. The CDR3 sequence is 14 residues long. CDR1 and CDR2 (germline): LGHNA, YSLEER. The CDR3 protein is CASSQSGGTDEQFF. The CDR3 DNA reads TGCGCCAGCAGCCAGTCAGGGGGCACGGATGAGCAGTTCTTC.

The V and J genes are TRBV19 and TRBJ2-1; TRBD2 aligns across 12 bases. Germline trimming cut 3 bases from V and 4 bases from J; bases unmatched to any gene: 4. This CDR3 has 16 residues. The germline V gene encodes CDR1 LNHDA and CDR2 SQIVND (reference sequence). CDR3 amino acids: CASSIFLAGGYNEQFF. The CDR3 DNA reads TGTGCCAGTAGTATTTTCCTAGCGGGAGGGTACAATGAGCAGTTCTTC. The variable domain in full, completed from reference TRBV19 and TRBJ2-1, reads DGGITQSPKYLFRKEGQNVTLSCEQNLNHDAMYWYRQDPGQGLRLIYYSQIVNDFQKGDIAEGYSVSREKKESFPLTVTSAQKNPTAFYLCASSIFLAGGYNEQFFGPGTRLTVL.

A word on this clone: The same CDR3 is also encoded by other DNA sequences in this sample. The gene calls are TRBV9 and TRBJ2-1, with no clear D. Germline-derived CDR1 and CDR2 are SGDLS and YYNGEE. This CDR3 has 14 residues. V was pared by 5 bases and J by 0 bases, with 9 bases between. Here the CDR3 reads CASSDGSSYNEQFF. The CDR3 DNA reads TGTGCCAGCAGTGACGGCAGCTCCTACAATGAGCAGTTCTTC.

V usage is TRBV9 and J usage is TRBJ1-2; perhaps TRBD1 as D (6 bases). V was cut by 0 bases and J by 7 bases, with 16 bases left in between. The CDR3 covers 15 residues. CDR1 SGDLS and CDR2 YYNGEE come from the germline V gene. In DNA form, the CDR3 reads TGTGCCAGCAGCGTAGGCGGTATAGTCAGGGGTGGCTACACCTTC. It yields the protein CASSVGGIVRGGYTF.

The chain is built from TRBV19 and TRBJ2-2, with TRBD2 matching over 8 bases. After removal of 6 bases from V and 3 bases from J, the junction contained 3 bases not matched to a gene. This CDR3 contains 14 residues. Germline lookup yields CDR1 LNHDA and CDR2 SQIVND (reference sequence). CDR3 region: CASRAGADTGELFF. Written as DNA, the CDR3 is TGTGCCAGTAGAGCGGGAGCGGACACCGGGGAGCTGTTTTTT.

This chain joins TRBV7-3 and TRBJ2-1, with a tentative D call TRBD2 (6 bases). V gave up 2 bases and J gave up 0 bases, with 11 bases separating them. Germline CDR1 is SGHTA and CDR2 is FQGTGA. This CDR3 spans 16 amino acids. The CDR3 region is CASSLSAGSSYNEQFF. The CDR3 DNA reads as TGTGCCAGCAGCTTATCCGCCGGGAGCTCCTACAATGAGCAGTTCTTC.

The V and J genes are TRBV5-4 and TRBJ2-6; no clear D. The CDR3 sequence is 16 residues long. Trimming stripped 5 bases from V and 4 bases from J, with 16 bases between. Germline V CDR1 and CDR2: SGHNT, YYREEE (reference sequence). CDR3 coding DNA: TGTGCCAGCAGTCTGGACGGCATCATAGGGGCCAACGTCCTGACTTTC. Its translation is CASSLDGIIGANVLTF.

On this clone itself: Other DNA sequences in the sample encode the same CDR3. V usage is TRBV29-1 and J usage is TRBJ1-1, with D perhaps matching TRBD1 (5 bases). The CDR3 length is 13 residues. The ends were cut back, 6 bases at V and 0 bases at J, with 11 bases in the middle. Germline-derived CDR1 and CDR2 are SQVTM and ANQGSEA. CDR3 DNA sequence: TGCAGCGTAGCGGGACTGCTGAACACTGAAGCTTTCTTT. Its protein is CSVAGLLNTEAFF.

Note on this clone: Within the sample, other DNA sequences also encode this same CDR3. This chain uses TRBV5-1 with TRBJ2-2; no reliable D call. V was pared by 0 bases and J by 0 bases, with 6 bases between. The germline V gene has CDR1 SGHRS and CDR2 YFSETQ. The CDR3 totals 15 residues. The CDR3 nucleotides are TGCGCCAGCAGCTTGGAACCCGCGAACACCGGGGAGCTGTTTTTT. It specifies CASSLEPANTGELFF.

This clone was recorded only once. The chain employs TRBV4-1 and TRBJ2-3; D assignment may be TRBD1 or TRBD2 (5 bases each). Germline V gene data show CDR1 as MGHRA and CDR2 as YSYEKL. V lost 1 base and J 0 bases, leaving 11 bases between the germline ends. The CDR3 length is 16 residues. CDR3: CASSQGPGPSTDTQYF. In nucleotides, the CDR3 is TGCGCCAGCAGCCAAGGACCGGGACCTAGCACAGATACGCAGTATTTT.

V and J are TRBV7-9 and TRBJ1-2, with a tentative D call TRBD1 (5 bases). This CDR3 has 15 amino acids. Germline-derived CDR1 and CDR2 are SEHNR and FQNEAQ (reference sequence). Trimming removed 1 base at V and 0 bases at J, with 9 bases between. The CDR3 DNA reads TGTGCCAGCAGCTTAGGGGGGTCAACTAACTATGGCTACACCTTC. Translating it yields CASSLGGSTNYGYTF.